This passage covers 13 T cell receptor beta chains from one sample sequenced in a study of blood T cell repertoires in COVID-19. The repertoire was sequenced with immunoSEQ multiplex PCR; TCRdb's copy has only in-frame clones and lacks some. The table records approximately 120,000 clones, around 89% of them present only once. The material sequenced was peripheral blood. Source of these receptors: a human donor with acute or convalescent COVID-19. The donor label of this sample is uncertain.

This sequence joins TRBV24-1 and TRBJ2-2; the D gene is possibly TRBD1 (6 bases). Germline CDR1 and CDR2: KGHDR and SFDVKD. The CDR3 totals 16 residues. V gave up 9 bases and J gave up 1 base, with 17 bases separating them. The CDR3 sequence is CATADEQGRNTGELFF. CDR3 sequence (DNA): TGTGCCACCGCAGACGAACAGGGCCGGAACACCGGGGAGCTGTTTTTT.

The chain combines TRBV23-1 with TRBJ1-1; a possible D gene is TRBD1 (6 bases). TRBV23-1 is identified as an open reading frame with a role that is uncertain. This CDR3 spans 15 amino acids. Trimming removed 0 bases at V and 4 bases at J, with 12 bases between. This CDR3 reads CASSQSWGLVTEAFF. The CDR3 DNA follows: TGCGCCAGCAGTCAATCGTGGGGGCTGGTCACTGAAGCTTTCTTT.

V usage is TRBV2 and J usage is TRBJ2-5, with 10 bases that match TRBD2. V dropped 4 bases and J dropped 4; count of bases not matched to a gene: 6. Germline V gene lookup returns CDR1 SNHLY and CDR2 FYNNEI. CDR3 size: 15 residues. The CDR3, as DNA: TGTGCCAGCAGTGGAGCGGGAGGGCCGTCAGAGACCCAGTACTTC. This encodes CASSGAGGPSETQYF.

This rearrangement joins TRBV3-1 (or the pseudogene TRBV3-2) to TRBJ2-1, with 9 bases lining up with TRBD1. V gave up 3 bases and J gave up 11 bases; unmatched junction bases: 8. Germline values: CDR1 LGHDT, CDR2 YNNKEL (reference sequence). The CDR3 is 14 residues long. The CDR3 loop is CASSHWTGEGKQFF. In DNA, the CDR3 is TGTGCCAGCAGCCATTGGACAGGGGAAGGAAAGCAGTTCTTC.

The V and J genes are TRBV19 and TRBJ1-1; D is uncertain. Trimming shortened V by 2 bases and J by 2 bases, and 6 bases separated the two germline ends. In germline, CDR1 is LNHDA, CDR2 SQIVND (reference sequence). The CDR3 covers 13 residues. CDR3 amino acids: CASSISPNTEAFF. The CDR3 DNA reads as TGTGCCAGTAGTATATCCCCTAACACTGAAGCTTTCTTT.

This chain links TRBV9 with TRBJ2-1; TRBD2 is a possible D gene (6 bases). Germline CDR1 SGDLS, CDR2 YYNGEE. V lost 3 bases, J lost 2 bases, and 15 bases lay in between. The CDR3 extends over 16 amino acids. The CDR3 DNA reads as TGTGCCAGCAGCGGGTATAGCGGACCCACCTACAATGAGCAGTTCTTC. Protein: CASSGYSGPTYNEQFF. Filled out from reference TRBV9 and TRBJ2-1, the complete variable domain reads DSGVTQTPKHLITATGQRVTLRCSPRSGDLSVYWYQQSLDQGLQFLIQYYNGEERAKGNILERFSAQQFPDLHSELNLSSLELGDSALYFCASSGYSGPTYNEQFFGPGTRLTVL.

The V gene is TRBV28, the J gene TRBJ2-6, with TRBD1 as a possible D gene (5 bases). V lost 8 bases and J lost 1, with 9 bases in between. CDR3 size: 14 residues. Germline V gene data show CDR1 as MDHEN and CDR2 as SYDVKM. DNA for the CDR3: TGTGCCAGCTTGCAGGGTTCTGGGGCCAACGTCCTGACTTTC. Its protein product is CASLQGSGANVLTF.

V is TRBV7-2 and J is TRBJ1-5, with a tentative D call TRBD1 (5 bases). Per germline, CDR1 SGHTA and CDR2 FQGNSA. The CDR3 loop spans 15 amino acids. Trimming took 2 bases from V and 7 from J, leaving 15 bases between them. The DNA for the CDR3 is TGTGCCAGCAGCTTATCTCGGGGGGTCGGCCAGCCCCAGCATTTT. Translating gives CASSLSRGVGQPQHF.

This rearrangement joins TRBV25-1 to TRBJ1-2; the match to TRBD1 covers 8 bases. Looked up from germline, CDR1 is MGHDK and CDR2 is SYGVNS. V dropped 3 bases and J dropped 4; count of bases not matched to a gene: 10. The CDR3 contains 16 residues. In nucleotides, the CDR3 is TGTGCCAGCAGTGACGCGGGACAGGTTTTAGGCTATGGCTACACCTTC. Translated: CASSDAGQVLGYGYTF.

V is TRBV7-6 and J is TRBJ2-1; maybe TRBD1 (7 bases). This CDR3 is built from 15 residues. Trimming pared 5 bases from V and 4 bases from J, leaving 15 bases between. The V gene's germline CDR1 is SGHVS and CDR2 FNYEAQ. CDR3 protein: CASSPGGSLYNEQFF. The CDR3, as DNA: TGTGCCAGCAGCCCAGGGGGGAGTCTATACAATGAGCAGTTCTTC.

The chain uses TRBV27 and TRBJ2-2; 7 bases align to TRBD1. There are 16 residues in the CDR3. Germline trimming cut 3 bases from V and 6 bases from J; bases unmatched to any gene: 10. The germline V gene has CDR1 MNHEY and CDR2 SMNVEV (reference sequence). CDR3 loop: CASSFPKGGLAGELFF. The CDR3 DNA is TGTGCCAGCAGTTTCCCCAAAGGGGGCCTAGCCGGGGAGCTGTTTTTT.

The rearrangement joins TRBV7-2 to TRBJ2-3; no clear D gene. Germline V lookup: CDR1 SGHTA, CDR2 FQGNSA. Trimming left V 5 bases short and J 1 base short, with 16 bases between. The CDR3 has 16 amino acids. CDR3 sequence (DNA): TGTGCCAGCAGCGCGGAAGCCGCGACTGGCACAGATACGCAGTATTTT. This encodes CASSAEAATGTDTQYF.

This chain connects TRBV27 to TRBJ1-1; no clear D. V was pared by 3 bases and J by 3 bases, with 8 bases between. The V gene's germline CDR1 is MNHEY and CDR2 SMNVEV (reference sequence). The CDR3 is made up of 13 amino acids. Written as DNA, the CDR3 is TGTGCCAGCAGTTTGCGGGAGGACACTGAAGCTTTCTTT. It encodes CASSLREDTEAFF.